What follows are 3 T cell receptor beta chains derived from one specimen sequenced in a study of blood T cell repertoires in COVID-19. Method: immunoSEQ multiplex PCR; TCRdb's copy keeps in-frame clones and lacks some. The sample yields 200,000 to 250,000 clones, around 90% seen once. The sequenced sample consisted of PBMCs or T cells enriched from blood (not recorded which). These receptors were collected from a man aged 30 to 39 who had been exposed to COVID-19.

Note on this clone: Relative to the germline gene, one junction end is altered; a read error may explain this. V is TRBV7-9 and J is TRBJ2-7, with 11 bases that match TRBD1. Looked up from germline, CDR1 is SEHNR and CDR2 is FQNEAQ (reference sequence). The CDR3 length is 15 residues. CDR3 protein: CASSIAGQGDTEQYF. The DNA of the CDR3 is TGTGCCAGCAGCATAGCGGGACAGGGGGACACCGAGCAGTACTTC.

The chain's CDR3 is CASSLLLAGGTGELFF. The DNA for the CDR3 is TGCGCCAGCAGCTTGTTACTAGCGGGGGGCACCGGGGAGCTGTTTTTT. This chain connects TRBV5-1 to TRBJ2-2; TRBD2 matches 12 bases. The CDR3 length is 16 residues. Trimming took 1 base from V and 4 from J; bases not matched to a gene: 2. From germline, CDR1 is SGHRS and CDR2 YFSETQ.

The gene calls are TRBV11-2 and TRBJ2-2, with TRBD2 as a possible D gene (6 bases). Germline V CDR1 and CDR2: SGHAT, FQNNGV. Trimming took off 7 bases at V and 1 base at J, with 16 bases between the two ends. This CDR3 region has 16 residues. CDR3 amino acids: CASTLGGAGNTGELFF. CDR3 nucleotide sequence: TGTGCCAGCACCCTCGGAGGGGCAGGGAACACCGGGGAGCTGTTTTTT.